These T cell receptor beta chains were read from a single sample in a study of cytomegalovirus exposure and HLA in healthy donors. Profiled with immunoSEQ multiplex PCR; TCRdb holds only in-frame clones, not every one. The table shows roughly 65,000 clones, with roughly 75% occurring only once. Sequencing was performed on PBMCs. These receptors all come from a woman in her 30s in good health and CMV-seronegative. Each CDR3 is given with its conserved first and last residue. Fields, in order: clone size, J gene, D gene, V gene, CDR3 protein, CDR3 DNA. A D gene is named only where the DNA matches it firmly. Clone size appears in some rows only: once, few, many, or a class for an expanded clone.

clone_size: NA; j_call: TRBJ1-2; d_call: NA; v_call: TRBV7-9; cdr3_aa: CASSSEGQFRGYTF; cdr3_nt: TGTGCCAGCAGCTCGGAGGGGCAGTTCCGGGGCTACACCTTC
clone_size: NA; j_call: TRBJ1-1; d_call: TRBD1; v_call: TRBV25-1; cdr3_aa: CASSGLGQGGLWDTEAFF; cdr3_nt: TGTGCCAGCAGTGGGCTTGGACAGGGCGGCTTGTGGGACACTGAAGCTTTCTTT
clone_size: NA; j_call: TRBJ2-5; d_call: NA; v_call: TRBV14; cdr3_aa: CASSPRFESSQETQYF; cdr3_nt: TGTGCCAGCAGCCCTAGGTTCGAATCCAGCCAAGAGACCCAGTACTTC
clone_size: NA; j_call: TRBJ1-1; d_call: TRBD1; v_call: TRBV5-4; cdr3_aa: CASSLVGDRGPGTEAFF; cdr3_nt: TGTGCCAGCAGCTTGGTAGGGGACAGGGGGCCAGGCACTGAAGCTTTCTTT
clone_size: NA; j_call: TRBJ2-7; d_call: NA; v_call: TRBV6-5; cdr3_aa: CASKRTASISYEQYF; cdr3_nt: TGTGCCAGCAAACGGACAGCCTCCATTTCCTACGAGCAGTACTTC
clone_size: NA; j_call: TRBJ1-1; d_call: NA; v_call: TRBV2; cdr3_aa: CASSEASNLGAQRTEAFF; cdr3_nt: TGTGCCAGCAGTGAAGCCTCCAATTTGGGGGCCCAAAGAACTGAAGCTTTCTTT
clone_size: NA; j_call: TRBJ2-2; d_call: NA; v_call: TRBV30; cdr3_aa: CAWSGQIQAGELFF; cdr3_nt: TGTGCCTGGAGTGGACAGATTCAAGCCGGGGAGCTGTTTTTT
clone_size: NA; j_call: TRBJ1-5; d_call: NA; v_call: TRBV11-2; cdr3_aa: CASSLEGRGAGNQPQHF; cdr3_nt: TGTGCCAGCAGCTTAGAAGGGAGGGGCGCAGGCAATCAGCCCCAGCATTTT
clone_size: NA; j_call: TRBJ1-6; d_call: TRBD1; v_call: TRBV5-1; cdr3_aa: CASSPDGQGVGSPLHF; cdr3_nt: TGCGCCAGCAGCCCGGACGGACAGGGGGTAGGGTCACCCCTCCACTTT
clone_size: NA; j_call: TRBJ2-1; d_call: NA; v_call: TRBV30; cdr3_aa: CAWSQAYNEQFF; cdr3_nt: TGTGCCTGGAGCCAGGCCTACAATGAGCAGTTCTTC
clone_size: NA; j_call: TRBJ1-5; d_call: NA; v_call: TRBV30; cdr3_aa: CAWSGQPNQPQHF; cdr3_nt: TGTGCCTGGAGTGGGCAACCCAATCAGCCCCAGCATTTT
clone_size: NA; j_call: TRBJ2-7; d_call: TRBD1; v_call: TRBV6-1; cdr3_aa: CASRGQTYEQYF; cdr3_nt: TGTGCCAGCAGGGGACAGACCTACGAGCAGTACTTC
clone_size: NA; j_call: TRBJ1-5; d_call: NA; v_call: TRBV14; cdr3_aa: CASSQYFAGADSNQPQHF; cdr3_nt: TGTGCCAGCAGCCAATATTTCGCGGGGGCAGATAGCAATCAGCCCCAGCATTTT
clone_size: NA; j_call: TRBJ1-5; d_call: NA; v_call: TRBV15; cdr3_aa: CATSRATGAGQPQHF; cdr3_nt: TGTGCCACCAGCAGAGCTACAGGTGCCGGTCAGCCCCAGCATTTT
clone_size: NA; j_call: TRBJ2-1; d_call: NA; v_call: TRBV9; cdr3_aa: CASSPGGGSSYNEQFF; cdr3_nt: TGTGCCAGCAGCCCCGGGGGCGGGAGCTCCTACAATGAGCAGTTCTTC
clone_size: NA; j_call: TRBJ2-7; d_call: TRBD1; v_call: TRBV6-5; cdr3_aa: CASSYDRGSYEQYF; cdr3_nt: TGTGCCAGCAGTTACGACAGGGGGTCGTACGAGCAGTACTTC
clone_size: NA; j_call: TRBJ1-1; d_call: NA; v_call: TRBV10-3; cdr3_aa: CAISSRGAEAFF; cdr3_nt: TGTGCCATCAGCTCAAGGGGCGCTGAAGCTTTCTTT
clone_size: NA; j_call: TRBJ2-3; d_call: NA; v_call: TRBV12-5; cdr3_aa: CASGLQGISTDTQYF; cdr3_nt: TGTGCTAGTGGTCTACAGGGAATTAGCACAGATACGCAGTATTTT
clone_size: NA; j_call: TRBJ2-5; d_call: TRBD2; v_call: TRBV5-4; cdr3_aa: CASSLAGLAGPQETQYF; cdr3_nt: TGTGCCAGCAGCTTGGCCGGACTAGCGGGACCTCAAGAGACCCAGTACTTC
clone_size: NA; j_call: TRBJ2-7; d_call: TRBD2; v_call: TRBV5-1; cdr3_aa: CASSPGLAGSKVEQYF; cdr3_nt: TGCGCCAGCAGCCCCGGACTAGCGGGGAGCAAGGTCGAGCAGTACTTC
clone_size: NA; j_call: TRBJ2-7; d_call: NA; v_call: TRBV11-2; cdr3_aa: CASSPGHYEQYF; cdr3_nt: TGTGCCAGCAGCCCCGGACACTACGAGCAGTACTTC
clone_size: NA; j_call: TRBJ1-2; d_call: NA; v_call: TRBV27; cdr3_aa: CASSWGVNYGYTF; cdr3_nt: TGTGCCAGCAGTTGGGGAGTTAACTATGGCTACACCTTC
clone_size: NA; j_call: TRBJ2-1; d_call: TRBD1; v_call: TRBV4-2; cdr3_aa: CASSQSLGQGVRHEQFF; cdr3_nt: TGTGCCAGCAGCCAGTCCCTCGGACAGGGGGTTCGTCATGAGCAGTTCTTC
clone_size: few; j_call: TRBJ2-6; d_call: NA; v_call: TRBV6-5; cdr3_aa: CASWRGVGANVLTF; cdr3_nt: TGTGCCAGCTGGAGGGGCGTTGGGGCCAACGTCCTGACTTTC
clone_size: NA; j_call: TRBJ2-2; d_call: NA; v_call: TRBV5-1; cdr3_aa: CASSLDGGYTGELFF; cdr3_nt: TGCGCCAGCAGCTTGGATGGGGGGTACACCGGGGAGCTGTTTTTT
clone_size: NA; j_call: TRBJ1-4; d_call: NA; v_call: TRBV15; cdr3_aa: CATSRVRGQVEKLFF; cdr3_nt: TGTGCCACCAGCAGAGTCCGTGGGCAGGTGGAAAAACTGTTTTTT
clone_size: NA; j_call: TRBJ2-3; d_call: TRBD2; v_call: TRBV7-2; cdr3_aa: CASSFRLAGESDTQYF; cdr3_nt: TGTGCCAGCAGCTTTCGACTAGCGGGAGAGTCAGATACGCAGTATTTT
clone_size: NA; j_call: TRBJ2-1; d_call: NA; v_call: TRBV29-1; cdr3_aa: CSVGRGPPYNEQFF; cdr3_nt: TGCAGCGTTGGGAGGGGGCCCCCTTACAATGAGCAGTTCTTC
clone_size: NA; j_call: TRBJ2-1; d_call: TRBD1; v_call: TRBV11-3; cdr3_aa: CASSLGSPAGTGVWNEQFF; cdr3_nt: TGTGCCAGCAGCTTAGGATCTCCTGCCGGGACAGGGGTATGGAATGAGCAGTTCTTC
clone_size: NA; j_call: TRBJ1-2; d_call: TRBD1; v_call: TRBV5-6; cdr3_aa: CASTPDRAGYGYTF; cdr3_nt: TGTGCCAGCACCCCTGACAGGGCGGGCTATGGCTACACCTTC
clone_size: NA; j_call: TRBJ2-1; d_call: NA; v_call: TRBV7-9; cdr3_aa: CASSLHNEQFF; cdr3_nt: TGTGCCAGCAGCCTCCACAATGAGCAGTTCTTC
clone_size: medium-sized; j_call: TRBJ2-5; d_call: TRBD2; v_call: TRBV9; cdr3_aa: CASSVWSGGAMETQYF; cdr3_nt: TGTGCCAGCAGCGTGTGGAGCGGGGGGGCCATGGAGACCCAGTACTTC
clone_size: NA; j_call: TRBJ2-7; d_call: NA; v_call: TRBV7-9; cdr3_aa: CASNRQTSEQYF; cdr3_nt: TGTGCCAGCAACCGTCAAACCAGCGAGCAGTACTTC
clone_size: NA; j_call: TRBJ1-2; d_call: NA; v_call: TRBV28; cdr3_aa: CASSLGGIVGSFYGYTF; cdr3_nt: TGTGCCAGCAGTTTAGGCGGTATTGTAGGGAGTTTTTATGGCTACACCTTC
clone_size: NA; j_call: TRBJ1-6; d_call: NA; v_call: TRBV6-5; cdr3_aa: CASSSTGRYNSPLHF; cdr3_nt: TGTGCCAGCAGTTCAACAGGGCGTTATAATTCACCCCTCCACTTT
clone_size: few; j_call: TRBJ1-1; d_call: NA; v_call: TRBV29-1; cdr3_aa: CSADGGGNTEAFF; cdr3_nt: TGCAGCGCCGACGGGGGGGGGAACACTGAAGCTTTCTTT
clone_size: NA; j_call: TRBJ2-7; d_call: TRBD2; v_call: TRBV10-2; cdr3_aa: CASAGGPNYEQYF; cdr3_nt: TGCGCCAGCGCGGGGGGCCCGAACTACGAGCAGTACTTC
clone_size: NA; j_call: TRBJ2-1; d_call: NA; v_call: TRBV29-1; cdr3_aa: CSVERWDSSLNEQFF; cdr3_nt: TGCAGCGTGGAACGCTGGGACTCCAGCTTGAATGAGCAGTTCTTC
clone_size: NA; j_call: TRBJ1-1; d_call: NA; v_call: TRBV5-1; cdr3_aa: CASSRGNTEAFF; cdr3_nt: TGCGCCAGCAGCCGAGGGAACACTGAAGCTTTCTTT